This TCR beta chain originates from a study of CD8 T cells in Susac syndrome. Whole-study context: Within the group of sequenced Susac syndrome patients, roughly six had active disease and eight or nine were in remission. Patients with Susac syndrome were therapy-naive, taking corticosteroids, with some also receiving intravenous immunoglobulin, or taking intravenous immunoglobulin alone at the time their blood was drawn.

Sequencing of TCR beta was performed on blood CD8+ and CD4+ T cells. CDR1 is SGDLS and CDR2 is YYNGEE in the germline V gene. This CDR3 is built from 15 residues. V lost 3 bases to trimming and J lost 2 bases, with 15 bases between them. Random hexamers were used to reverse transcribe about 0.45 to 1 ug of RNA. From the immunoSEQ multiplex PCR reads, TCRdb called clonotypes with MiXCR, one entry per CDR3 protein. In the table there are more than 110,000 distinct CDR3 sequences, about 95% of which are singletons. The chain has TRBV9 and TRBJ2-7, with D perhaps being TRBD1 or TRBD2 (5 bases each). The receptor comes from a human donor with Susac syndrome. The sequenced material came from CD4+ T cells from PBMCs. CDR3: CASSAGRDGTYEQYF. In nucleotides, the CDR3 is TGTGCCAGCAGCGCGGGCCGGGACGGAACCTACGAGCAGTACTTC.